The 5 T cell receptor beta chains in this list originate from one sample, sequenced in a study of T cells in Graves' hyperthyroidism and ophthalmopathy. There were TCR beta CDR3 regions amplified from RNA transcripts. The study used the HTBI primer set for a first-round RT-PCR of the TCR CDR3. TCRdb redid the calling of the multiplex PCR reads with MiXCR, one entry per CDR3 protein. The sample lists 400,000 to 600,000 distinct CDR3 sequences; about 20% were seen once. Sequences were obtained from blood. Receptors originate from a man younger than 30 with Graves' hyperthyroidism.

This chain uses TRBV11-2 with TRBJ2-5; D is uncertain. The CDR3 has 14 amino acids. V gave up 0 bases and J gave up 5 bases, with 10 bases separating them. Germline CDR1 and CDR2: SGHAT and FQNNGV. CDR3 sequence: CASSLDPNVETQYF. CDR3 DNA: TGTGCCAGCAGCTTAGATCCCAACGTCGAGACCCAGTACTTC.

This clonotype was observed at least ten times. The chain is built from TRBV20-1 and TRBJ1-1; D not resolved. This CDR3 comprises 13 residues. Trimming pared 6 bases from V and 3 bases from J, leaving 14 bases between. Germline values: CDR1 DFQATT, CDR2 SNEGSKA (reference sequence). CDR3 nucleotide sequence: TGCAGTGCCACCGGAGTGGTTGACACTGAAGCTTTCTTT. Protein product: CSATGVVDTEAFF.

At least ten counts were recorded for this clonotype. DNA of the CDR3: TGTGCCACCAGCAGAGGGGCGGTGGAATGGGGCACTGAAGCTTTCTTT. Translating it yields CATSRGAVEWGTEAFF. The chain couples TRBV15 to TRBJ1-1; D ambiguous. Trimming pared 1 base from V and 4 bases from J, leaving 16 bases between. Germline V gene sequence: CDR1 LNHNV, CDR2 YYDKDF (reference sequence). This CDR3 contains 16 residues. The full variable domain, completed using reference TRBV15 and TRBJ1-1, is DAMVIQNPRYQVTQFGKPVTLSCSQTLNHNVMYWYQQKSSQAPKLLFHYYDKDFNNEADTPDNFQSRRPNTSFCFLDIRSPGLGDTAMYLCATSRGAVEWGTEAFFGQGTRLTVV.

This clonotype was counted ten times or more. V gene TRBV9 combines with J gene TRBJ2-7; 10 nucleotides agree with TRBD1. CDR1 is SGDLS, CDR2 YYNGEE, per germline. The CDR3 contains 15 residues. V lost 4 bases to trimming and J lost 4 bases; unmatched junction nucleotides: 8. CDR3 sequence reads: CASSPSTGGFYEQYF. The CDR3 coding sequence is TGTGCCAGCAGCCCCTCGACAGGGGGCTTTTACGAGCAGTACTTC.

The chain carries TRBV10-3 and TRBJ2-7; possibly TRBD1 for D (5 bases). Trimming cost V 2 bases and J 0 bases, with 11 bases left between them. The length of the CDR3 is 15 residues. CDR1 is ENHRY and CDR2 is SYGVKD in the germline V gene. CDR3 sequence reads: CAISEDSFPSYEQYF. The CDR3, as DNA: TGTGCCATCAGTGAGGACAGCTTCCCCTCCTACGAGCAGTACTTC.